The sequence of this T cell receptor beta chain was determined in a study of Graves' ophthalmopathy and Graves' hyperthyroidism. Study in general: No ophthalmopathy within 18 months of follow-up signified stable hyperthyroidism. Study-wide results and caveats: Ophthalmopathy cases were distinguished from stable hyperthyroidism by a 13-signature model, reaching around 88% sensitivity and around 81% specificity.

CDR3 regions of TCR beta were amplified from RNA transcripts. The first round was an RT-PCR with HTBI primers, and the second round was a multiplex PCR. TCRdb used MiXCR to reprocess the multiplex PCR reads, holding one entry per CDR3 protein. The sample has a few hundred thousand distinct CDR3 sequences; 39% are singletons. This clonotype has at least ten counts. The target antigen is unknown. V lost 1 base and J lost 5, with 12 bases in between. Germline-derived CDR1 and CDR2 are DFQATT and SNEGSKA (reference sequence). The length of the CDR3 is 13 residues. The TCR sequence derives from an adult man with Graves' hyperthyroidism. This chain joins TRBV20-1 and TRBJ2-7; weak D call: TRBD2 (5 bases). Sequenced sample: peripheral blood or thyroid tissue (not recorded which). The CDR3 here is CSARAPLAHEQYF. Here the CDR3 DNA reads TGCAGTGCTAGAGCGCCCCTAGCCCACGAGCAGTACTTC.